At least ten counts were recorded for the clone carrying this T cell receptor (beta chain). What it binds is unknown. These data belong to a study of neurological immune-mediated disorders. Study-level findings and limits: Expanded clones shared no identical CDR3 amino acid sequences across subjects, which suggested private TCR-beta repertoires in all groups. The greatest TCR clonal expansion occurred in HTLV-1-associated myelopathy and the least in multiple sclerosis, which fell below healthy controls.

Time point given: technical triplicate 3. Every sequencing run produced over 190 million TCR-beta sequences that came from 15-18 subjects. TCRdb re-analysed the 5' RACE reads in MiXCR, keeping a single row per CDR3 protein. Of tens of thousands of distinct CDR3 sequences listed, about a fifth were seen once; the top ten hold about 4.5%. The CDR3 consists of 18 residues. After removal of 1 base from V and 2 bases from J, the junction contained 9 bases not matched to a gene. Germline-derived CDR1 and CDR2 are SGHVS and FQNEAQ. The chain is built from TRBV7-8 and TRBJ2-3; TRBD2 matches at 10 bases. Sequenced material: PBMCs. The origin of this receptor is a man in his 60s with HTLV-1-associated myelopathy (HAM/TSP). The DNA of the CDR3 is TGTGCCAGCAGCTTAGTGCTCGCTAGCGGGAGCTTCACAGATACGCAGTATTTT. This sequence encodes CASSLVLASGSFTDTQYF.